One T cell receptor (beta chain) is described in this entry. Repertoires were generated with immunoSEQ multiplex PCR, while TCRdb's copy carries only in-frame clones and drops some. Here the sample spans roughly 250,000 clones, roughly 87% being singletons. The sample originates from a study of blood T cell repertoires in COVID-19. Study as a whole: Donors in the United States, Italy and Spain gave samples during acute or convalescent COVID-19. The cDNA or gDNA used as material had been derived from T cells, B-cell-depleted T cells, or PBMCs.

In germline, CDR1 is LGHDT, CDR2 YNNKEL (reference sequence). The ends were cut back, 4 bases at V and 7 bases at J, with 15 bases in the middle. The CDR3 runs to 14 residues. This sequence was found in a man aged 55-75 years who had recovered from COVID-19. The genes are TRBV3-1 (or the pseudogene TRBV3-2) and TRBJ2-3; D might be TRBD2 (6 bases). The sequenced material came from peripheral blood. CDR3 sequence reads: CASSPGTVRNTQYF. CDR3 sequence (DNA): TGTGCCAGCAGCCCCGGGACTGTCCGAAATACGCAGTATTTT.